This T cell receptor beta chain derives from a study of human T cells and chemical hapten exposure. Time point described: pre-sensitization, week 0. Regarding treatment: therapeutic diphenylcyclopropenone sensitization with weekly scalp DPC. CDR1 KGHDR and CDR2 SFDVKD come from the germline V gene. The V and J ends lost 3 bases and 6 bases, in that order; junction bases with no gene match: 8. CDR3 length: 15 amino acids. From the RACE reads, TCRdb called clonotypes with MiXCR, one entry per CDR3 protein. The table lists around 92,000 distinct CDR3 sequences, roughly 10% of them singletons. This clonotype was counted between two and nine times.

The V and J genes are TRBV24-1 and TRBJ2-3; 7 bases line up with TRBD1. The source was whole blood, collected in connection with sensitization to the hapten diphenylcyclopropenone (DPC). The sequence came from a woman in her sixties or seventies with alopecia areata. Some clones in this sample may be carry-over from other donors' samples. In DNA, the CDR3 is TGTGCCACCAGTGATAACAGGGGTTACCCGGATACGCAGTATTTT. Its protein product is CATSDNRGYPDTQYF.